Each of the 5 T cell receptor beta chains below was sequenced from the same sample in a study of blood T cell repertoires in COVID-19. The data were produced by immunoSEQ multiplex PCR, yet TCRdb's version contains in-frame clones alone and is incomplete. The sample carries some 100,000 clones, 90% recorded once. The sample taken for sequencing was peripheral blood. Every receptor here comes from a man aged 50 or older with acute or convalescent COVID-19.

CDR3 sequence reads: CASSPGRGQETQYF. The CDR3 DNA reads as TGTGCCAGCAGCCCCGGGAGAGGGCAAGAGACCCAGTACTTC. V is TRBV7-2 and J is TRBJ2-5, with D perhaps TRBD2 (6 bases). V lost 5 bases to trimming and J lost 2 bases, with 12 bases between them. The CDR3 loop spans 14 amino acids. From germline, CDR1 is SGHTA and CDR2 FQGNSA.

This chain joins TRBV19 and TRBJ1-1; D is unclear. CDR1 and CDR2 (germline): LNHDA, SQIVND (reference sequence). CDR3 size: 13 residues. V dropped 8 bases and J dropped 3 bases, with 13 bases sitting between them. Here the CDR3 reads CASSTGKDTEAFF. The CDR3 nucleotides are TGTGCCAGTTCTACCGGGAAGGACACTGAAGCTTTCTTT.

The CDR3 DNA reads TGTGCCAGCAGTTTAAAGATGGGAGGACTAGCGGGCCCTTACGGGACCGGGGAGCTGTTTTTT. Encoded protein: CASSLKMGGLAGPYGTGELFF. The rearrangement links TRBV27 to TRBJ2-2, with TRBD2 matching over 11 bases. The CDR3 spans 21 residues. Germline V gene lookup returns CDR1 MNHEY and CDR2 SMNVEV (reference sequence). V gave up 2 bases and J gave up 5 bases; unmatched junction bases: 19.

The chain uses TRBV2 and TRBJ2-7; 8 positions match TRBD1. Germline trimming cut 3 bases from V and 2 bases from J; bases unmatched to any gene: 9. The CDR3 has 16 amino acids. Germline-derived CDR1 and CDR2 are SNHLY and FYNNEI. In DNA, the CDR3 is TGTGCCAGCAGTGATTCTCGTAACAGGGGGGCCTACGAGCAGTACTTC. This encodes CASSDSRNRGAYEQYF.

The chain is built from TRBV30 and TRBJ1-1; D not resolved. Looked up from germline, CDR1 is GTSNPN and CDR2 is SVGIG (reference sequence). V was trimmed by 5 bases and J by 1 base, leaving 8 bases between them. The CDR3 consists of 12 residues. CDR3 region: CAWGGRNTEAFF. The DNA for the CDR3 is TGTGCCTGGGGCGGGAGGAACACTGAAGCTTTCTTT.